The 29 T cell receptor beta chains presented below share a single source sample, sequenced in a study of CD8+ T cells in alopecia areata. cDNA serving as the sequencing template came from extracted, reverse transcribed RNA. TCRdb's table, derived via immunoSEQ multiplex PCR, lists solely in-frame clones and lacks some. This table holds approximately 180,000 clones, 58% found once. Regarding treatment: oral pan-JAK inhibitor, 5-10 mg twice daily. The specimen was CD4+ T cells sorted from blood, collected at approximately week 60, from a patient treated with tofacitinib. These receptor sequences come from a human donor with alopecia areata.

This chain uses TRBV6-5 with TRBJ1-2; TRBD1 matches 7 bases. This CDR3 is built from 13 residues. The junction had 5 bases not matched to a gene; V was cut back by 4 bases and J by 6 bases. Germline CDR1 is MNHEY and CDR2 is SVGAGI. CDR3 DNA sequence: TGTGCCAGCAGTTGGTCAGGGGGAAATGGCTACACCTTC. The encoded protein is CASSWSGGNGYTF.

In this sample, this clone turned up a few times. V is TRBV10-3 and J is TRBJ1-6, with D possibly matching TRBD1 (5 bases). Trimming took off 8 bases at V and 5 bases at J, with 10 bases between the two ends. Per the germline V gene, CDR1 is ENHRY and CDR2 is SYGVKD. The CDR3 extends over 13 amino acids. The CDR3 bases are TGTGCCATCTCGACAGATGATAATTCACCCCTCCACTTT. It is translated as CAISTDDNSPLHF.

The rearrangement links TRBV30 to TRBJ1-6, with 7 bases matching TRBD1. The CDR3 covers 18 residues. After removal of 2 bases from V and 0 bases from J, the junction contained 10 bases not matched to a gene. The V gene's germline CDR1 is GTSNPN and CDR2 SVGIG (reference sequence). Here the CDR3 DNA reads TGTGCCTGGAGTAGCAGGGGGACGCCGAGCTCCTATAATTCACCCCTCCACTTT. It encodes CAWSSRGTPSSYNSPLHF.

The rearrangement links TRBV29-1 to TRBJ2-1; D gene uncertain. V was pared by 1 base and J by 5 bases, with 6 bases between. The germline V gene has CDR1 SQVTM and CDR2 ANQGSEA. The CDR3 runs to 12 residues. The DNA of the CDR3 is TGCAGCGTTGAAGGCGGCGACAATGAGCAGTTCTTC. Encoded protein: CSVEGGDNEQFF.

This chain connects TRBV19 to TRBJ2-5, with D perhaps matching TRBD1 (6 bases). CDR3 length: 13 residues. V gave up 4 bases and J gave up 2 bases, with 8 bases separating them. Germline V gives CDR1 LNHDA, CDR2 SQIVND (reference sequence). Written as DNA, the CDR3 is TGTGCCAGTAGTACAGGACAGCAAGAGACCCAGTACTTC. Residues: CASSTGQQETQYF.

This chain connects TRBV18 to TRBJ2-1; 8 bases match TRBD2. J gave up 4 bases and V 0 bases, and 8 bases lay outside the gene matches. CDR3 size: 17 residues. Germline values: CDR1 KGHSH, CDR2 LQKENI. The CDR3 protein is CASSPPGSGGGYNEQFF. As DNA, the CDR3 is TGTGCCAGCTCACCACCGGGCAGCGGGGGAGGGTACAATGAGCAGTTCTTC.

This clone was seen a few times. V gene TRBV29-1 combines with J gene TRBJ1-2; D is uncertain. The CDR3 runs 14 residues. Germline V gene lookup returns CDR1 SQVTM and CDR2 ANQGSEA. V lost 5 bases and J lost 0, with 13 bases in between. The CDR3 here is CSVRGRQANYGYTF. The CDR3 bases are TGCAGCGTTCGAGGAAGACAAGCTAACTATGGCTACACCTTC.

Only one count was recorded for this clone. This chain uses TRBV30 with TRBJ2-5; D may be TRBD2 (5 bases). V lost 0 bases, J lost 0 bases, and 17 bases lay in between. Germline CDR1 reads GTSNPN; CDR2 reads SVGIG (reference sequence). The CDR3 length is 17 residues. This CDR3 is CAWSVGRHQQYQETQYF. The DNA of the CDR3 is TGTGCCTGGAGTGTAGGGAGACACCAACAGTACCAAGAGACCCAGTACTTC. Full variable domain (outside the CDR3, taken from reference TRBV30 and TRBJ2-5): SQTIHQWPATLVQPVGSPLSLECTVEGTSNPNLYWYRQAAGRGLQLLFYSVGIGQISSEVPQNLSASRPQDRQFILSSKKLLLSDSGFYLCAWSVGRHQQYQETQYFGPGTRLLVL.

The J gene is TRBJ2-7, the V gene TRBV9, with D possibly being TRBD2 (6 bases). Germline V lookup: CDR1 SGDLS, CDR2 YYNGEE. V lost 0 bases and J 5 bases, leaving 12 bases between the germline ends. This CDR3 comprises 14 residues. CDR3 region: CASSVGTIMNEQYF. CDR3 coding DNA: TGTGCCAGCAGCGTAGGGACTATTATGAACGAGCAGTACTTC.

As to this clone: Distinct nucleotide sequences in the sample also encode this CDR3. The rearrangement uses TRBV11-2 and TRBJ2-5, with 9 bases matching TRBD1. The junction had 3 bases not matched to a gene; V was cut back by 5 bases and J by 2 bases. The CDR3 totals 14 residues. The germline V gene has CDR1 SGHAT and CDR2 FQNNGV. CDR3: CASSQGQGQETQYF. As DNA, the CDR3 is TGTGCCAGCAGCCAGGGACAGGGTCAAGAGACCCAGTACTTC.

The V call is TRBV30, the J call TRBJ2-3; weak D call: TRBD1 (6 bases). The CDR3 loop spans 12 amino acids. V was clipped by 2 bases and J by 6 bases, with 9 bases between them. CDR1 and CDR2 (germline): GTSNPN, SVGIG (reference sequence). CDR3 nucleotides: TGTGCCTGGAGTCGGCAGGGGGATACGCAGTATTTT. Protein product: CAWSRQGDTQYF.

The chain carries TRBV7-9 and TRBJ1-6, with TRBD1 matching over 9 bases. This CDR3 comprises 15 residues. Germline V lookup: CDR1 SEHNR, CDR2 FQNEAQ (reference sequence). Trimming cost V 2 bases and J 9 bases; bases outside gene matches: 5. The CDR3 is CASSLSGTGPSPLHF. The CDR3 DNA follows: TGTGCCAGCAGCTTATCTGGGACAGGGCCTTCACCCCTCCACTTT.

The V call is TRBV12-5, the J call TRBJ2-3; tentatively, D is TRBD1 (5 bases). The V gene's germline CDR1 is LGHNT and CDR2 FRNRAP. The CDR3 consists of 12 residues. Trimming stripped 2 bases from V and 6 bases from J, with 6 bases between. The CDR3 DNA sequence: TGTGCTAGTGGTTTGAGGGGTGATACGCAGTATTTT. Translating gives CASGLRGDTQYF.

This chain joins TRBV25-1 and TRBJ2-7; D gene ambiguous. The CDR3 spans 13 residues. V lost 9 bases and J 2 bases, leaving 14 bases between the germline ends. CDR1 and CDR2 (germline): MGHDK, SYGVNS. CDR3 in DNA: TGTGCCAGGAGAATACCGAAGACCTACGAGCAGTACTTC. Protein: CARRIPKTYEQYF.

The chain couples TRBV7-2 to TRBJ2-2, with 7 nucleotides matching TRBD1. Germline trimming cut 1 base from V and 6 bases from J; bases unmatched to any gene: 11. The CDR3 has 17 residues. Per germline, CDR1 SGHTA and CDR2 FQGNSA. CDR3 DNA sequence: TGTGCCAGCAGCTTAGGACAGGGCGGTTATTTTGCCGGGGAGCTGTTTTTT. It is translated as CASSLGQGGYFAGELFF.

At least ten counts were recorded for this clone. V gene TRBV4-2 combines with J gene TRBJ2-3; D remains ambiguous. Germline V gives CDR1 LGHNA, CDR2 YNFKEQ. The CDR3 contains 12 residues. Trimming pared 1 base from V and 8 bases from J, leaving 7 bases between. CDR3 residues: CASSQVGGTQYF. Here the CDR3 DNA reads TGTGCCAGCAGCCAAGTGGGCGGTACGCAGTATTTT.

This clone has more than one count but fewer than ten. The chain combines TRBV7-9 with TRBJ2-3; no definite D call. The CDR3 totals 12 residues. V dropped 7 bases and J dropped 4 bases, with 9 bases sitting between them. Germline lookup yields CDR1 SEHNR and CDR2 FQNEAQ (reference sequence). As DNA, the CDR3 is TGTGCCAGCAACTCGCAGGCAGATACGCAGTATTTT. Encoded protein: CASNSQADTQYF.

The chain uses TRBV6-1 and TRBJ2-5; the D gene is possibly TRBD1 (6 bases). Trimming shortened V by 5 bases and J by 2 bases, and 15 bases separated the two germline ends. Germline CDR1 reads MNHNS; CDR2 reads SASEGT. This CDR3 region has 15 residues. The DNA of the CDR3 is TGTGCCAGCAGTTGGGGCACAGGGCGGCAAGAGACCCAGTACTTC. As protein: CASSWGTGRQETQYF.

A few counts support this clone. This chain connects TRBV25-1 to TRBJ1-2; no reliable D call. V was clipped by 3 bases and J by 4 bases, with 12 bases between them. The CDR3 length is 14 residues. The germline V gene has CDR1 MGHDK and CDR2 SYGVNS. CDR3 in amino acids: CASSDGGASYGYTF. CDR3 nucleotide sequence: TGTGCCAGCAGTGACGGTGGCGCGAGCTATGGCTACACCTTC.

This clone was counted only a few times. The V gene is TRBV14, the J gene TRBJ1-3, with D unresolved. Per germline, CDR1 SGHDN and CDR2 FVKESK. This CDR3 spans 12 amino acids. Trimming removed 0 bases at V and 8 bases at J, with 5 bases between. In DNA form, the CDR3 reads TGTGCCAGCAGCCAAGAGGGATACACCATATATTTT. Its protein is CASSQEGYTIYF.

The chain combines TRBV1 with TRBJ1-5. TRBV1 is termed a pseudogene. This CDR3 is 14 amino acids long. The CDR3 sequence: CTSTVDPSNQPQHF. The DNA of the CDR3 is TGCACCAGTACTGTCGACCCTAGCAATCAGCCCCAGCATTTT.

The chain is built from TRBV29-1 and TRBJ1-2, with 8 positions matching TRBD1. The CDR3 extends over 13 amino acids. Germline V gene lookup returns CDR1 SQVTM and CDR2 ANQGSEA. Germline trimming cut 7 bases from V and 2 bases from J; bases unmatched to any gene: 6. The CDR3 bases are TGCAGCGCTGCGAGGGACAGGAACTATGGCTACACCTTC. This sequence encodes CSAARDRNYGYTF. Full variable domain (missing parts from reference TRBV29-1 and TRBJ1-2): SAVISQKPSRDICQRGTSLTIQCQVDSQVTMMFWYRQQPGQSLTLIATANQGSEATYESGFVIDKFPISRPNLTFSTLTVSNMSPEDSSIYLCSAARDRNYGYTFGSGTRLTVV.

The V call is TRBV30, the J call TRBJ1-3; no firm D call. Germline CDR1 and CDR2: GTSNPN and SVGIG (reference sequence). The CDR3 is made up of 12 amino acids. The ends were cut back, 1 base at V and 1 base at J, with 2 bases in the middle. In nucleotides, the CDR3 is TGTGCCTGGAGTGAATCTGGAAACACCATATATTTT. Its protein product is CAWSESGNTIYF.

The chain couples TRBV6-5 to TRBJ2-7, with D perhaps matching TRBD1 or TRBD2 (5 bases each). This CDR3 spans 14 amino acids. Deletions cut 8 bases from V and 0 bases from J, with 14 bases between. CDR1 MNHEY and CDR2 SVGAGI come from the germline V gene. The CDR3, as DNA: TGTGCCAGCGATTCGGCAGGGAGCTCCTACGAGCAGTACTTC. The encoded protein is CASDSAGSSYEQYF.

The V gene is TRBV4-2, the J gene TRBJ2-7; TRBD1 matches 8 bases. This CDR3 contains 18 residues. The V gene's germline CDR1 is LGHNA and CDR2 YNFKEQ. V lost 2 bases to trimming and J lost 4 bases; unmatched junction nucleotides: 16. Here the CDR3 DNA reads TGTGCCAGCAGCCAACAGGGACAGGCAATTACGTCTCCGTACGAGCAGTACTTC. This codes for CASSQQGQAITSPYEQYF.

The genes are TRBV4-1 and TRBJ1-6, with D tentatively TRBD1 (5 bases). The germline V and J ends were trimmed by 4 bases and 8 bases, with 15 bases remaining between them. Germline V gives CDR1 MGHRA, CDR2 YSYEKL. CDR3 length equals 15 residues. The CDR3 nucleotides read TGCGCCAGCAGCCTGCAGGGTTCGGCGGATTCACCCCTCCACTTT. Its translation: CASSLQGSADSPLHF.

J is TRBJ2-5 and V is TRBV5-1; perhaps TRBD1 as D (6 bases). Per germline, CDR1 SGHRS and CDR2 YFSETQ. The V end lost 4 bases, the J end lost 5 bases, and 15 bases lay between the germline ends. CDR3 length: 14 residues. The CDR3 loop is CASSPRTVSETQYF. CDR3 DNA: TGCGCCAGCAGCCCCCGGACAGTGTCGGAGACCCAGTACTTC.

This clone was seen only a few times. CDR3 coding DNA: TGTGCCTGGAGATCTGGCCTGTCTGGAAACACCATATATTTT. Protein sequence: CAWRSGLSGNTIYF. The chain joins TRBV30 to TRBJ1-3, with D unclear. The germline V and J ends were trimmed by 3 bases and 1 base, with 10 bases remaining between them. CDR3 size: 14 residues. CDR1 and CDR2 from the germline V gene are GTSNPN and SVGIG (reference sequence).

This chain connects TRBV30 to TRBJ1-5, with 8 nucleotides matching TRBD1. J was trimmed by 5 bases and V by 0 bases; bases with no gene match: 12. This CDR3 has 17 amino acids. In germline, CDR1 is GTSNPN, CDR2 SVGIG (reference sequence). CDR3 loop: CAWSVPWTGPIDQPQHF. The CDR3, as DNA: TGTGCCTGGAGTGTACCGTGGACAGGGCCTATTGATCAGCCCCAGCATTTT.